In this sample, the clone carrying this T cell receptor (beta chain) turned up a few times. This record belongs to a study of T cell changes during pregnancy in multiple sclerosis. Produced via immunoSEQ multiplex PCR; TCRdb's table is partial and in-frame only. This table has 33,000 or so clones, about nine tenths appearing once. Germline CDR1 reads SGHAT; CDR2 reads FQNNGV. V was clipped by 2 bases and J by 4 bases, with 6 bases between them. CDR3 size: 12 residues. The source is a female donor with multiple sclerosis, enrolled in a pregnancy study. V gene TRBV11-2 combines with J gene TRBJ2-7; the D is unclear. This specimen consisted of CD8+ T cells from peripheral blood mononuclear cells, obtained in the third trimester of pregnancy. CDR3 sequence: CASSLIFYEQYF. The CDR3 DNA reads as TGTGCCAGCAGCTTAATCTTTTACGAGCAGTACTTC.